The present T cell receptor beta chain was sequenced within a study of molecular identifiers for immune sequencing clone quantification. The CDR3 has 15 amino acids. The junction had 7 bases not matched to a gene; V was cut back by 0 bases and J by 6 bases. The germline gives CDR1 GTSNPN, CDR2 SVGIG (reference sequence). Findings of the study overall: Naive cells had under 1% of molecules in clones above 20 RNA copies, effectors over 99%. Underestimated sizes of highly expanded clones could result from identical TCR molecules that share a barcode.

Bulk TCR libraries were made with methods that had been previously described and with listed TCR primers. MiXCR, applied by TCRdb to the PCR reads, yields one record per CDR3 protein. Of about 630,000 distinct CDR3 sequences in the sample, 25% were seen once. This clonotype was seen at least ten times. What it binds is unknown. The chain joins TRBV30 to TRBJ1-4; 7 bases align to TRBD1. The sequence derives from a human donor in good health. Some libraries in this study had Jurkat cell RNA spiked in. Sequenced material: naive CD8+ T cells from blood, with Jurkat cell RNA spiked in. Noted subset: FACS-sorted CD8+CD4-CCR7+CD45RA+ naive T cells. The CDR3 is CAWSVFWQGDEKLFF. CDR3 in DNA: TGTGCCTGGAGTGTATTTTGGCAGGGGGATGAAAAACTGTTTTTT.